This T cell receptor (beta chain) originates from a study of OX40 agonist ivuxolimab in advanced cancers. Background on the whole study: Ivuxolimab was a fully human IgG2 agonistic monoclonal antibody targeting the costimulatory receptor OX40 (CD134). Intravenous ivuxolimab was administered to patients every 2 weeks at six dose levels: 0.01, 0.1, 0.3, 1.5, 3 and 10 mg/kg. Of the roughly 51 dose-escalation patients, hepatocellular carcinoma was present in approximately 20, melanoma in approximately 15, renal cell carcinoma in 9 and head and neck cancer in 9. The dose-escalation cohort was about 87% male with a mean age of roughly 60 years, ranging from roughly 20 to 80. Patients were allowed to have had prior anti-PD-1, anti-PD-L1 or anti-CTLA-4 therapy, and approximately 39% of the dose-escalation patients had been treated with checkpoint inhibitors. Partial responses occurred in three dose-escalation patients: two with cutaneous melanoma and one with hepatocellular carcinoma. The point of sequencing TCRbeta in the periphery was to test whether ivuxolimab changed TCR sequence diversity and drove clonal T-cell expansion. The paper covers the monotherapy dose-escalation part of the phase I ivuxolimab trial, which included N of about 50 patients. Overall study outcomes, separate from this receptor: Antigen specificity was not determined for the clonally expanded peripheral T cells. At doses from 0.1 to 3.0 mg/kg, clonal expansion was seen in both CD4+ and CD8+ blood T cells between baseline and week 6. Low levels of normalized T-cell clonal expansion were also seen in some patients who did not respond. In the 0.1-3.0 mg/kg groups, partial responders were among the patients with the lowest normalized peripheral clonal expansion, particularly in CD8+ T cells. After ivuxolimab, expanded clones were on average more numerous among CD8+ T cells than among CD4+ T cells.

Genomic DNA was extracted from sorted cells for sequencing of the TCRbeta CDR3 region. TCRbeta CDR3 regions were sequenced using the immunoSEQ Assay. This immuneACCESS table, as held by TCRdb, lists in-frame sequences with V and J called but not all clones. Of the missing ones, under half trace to an unresolved V gene in checked studies; the others have no known cause. The sample includes tens of thousands of clones, with about 88% observed a single time. Together, the top ten hold approximately 21% of the sample. The trial excluded patients who had a history of autoimmune disease or were on systemic immunosuppression. In every dose cohort, peripheral blood was drawn for TCR sequencing at baseline, cycle 4 day 1, and cycle 7 day 1. The samples were taken from a phase I, first-in-human, multicenter, open-label dose-escalation trial of ivuxolimab. Adults with locally advanced or metastatic melanoma, renal cell, hepatocellular, or head and neck squamous cell carcinoma were enrolled in the trial. Before TCR sequencing, CD4+ T cells and CD8+ T cells were sorted from peripheral blood as separate populations.

V lost 6 bases and J lost 8 bases, and the count of bases not matched to a germline gene is 12. Spanning cysteine to phenylalanine, the CDR3 consists of 14 amino acids. Only the CDR3 part of the read is kept: 42 bases, read in frame from the first base. CDR1 is given as MDHEN and CDR2 as SYDVKM, both from the germline V gene. With respect to this clone: No cognate antigen has been identified for it. No quality values exist for individual bases; no much larger clone is one base distant. The same CDR3 can be traced to other DNA sequences in this sample.

The specimen was CD4+ or CD8+ T cells sorted from blood, collected in a trial of the OX40 agonist ivuxolimab. The TCR originated in an adult with an advanced solid tumor such as melanoma, head and neck, liver or kidney cancer. The rearrangement combines TRBV28 with TRBJ1-2, with 7 junctional bases fitting TRBD1. This receptor has the CDR3 CASSQLTGPGGYTF. Here is the DNA: TGTGCCAGCAGCCAACTGACAGGGCCGGGGGGCTACACCTTC.